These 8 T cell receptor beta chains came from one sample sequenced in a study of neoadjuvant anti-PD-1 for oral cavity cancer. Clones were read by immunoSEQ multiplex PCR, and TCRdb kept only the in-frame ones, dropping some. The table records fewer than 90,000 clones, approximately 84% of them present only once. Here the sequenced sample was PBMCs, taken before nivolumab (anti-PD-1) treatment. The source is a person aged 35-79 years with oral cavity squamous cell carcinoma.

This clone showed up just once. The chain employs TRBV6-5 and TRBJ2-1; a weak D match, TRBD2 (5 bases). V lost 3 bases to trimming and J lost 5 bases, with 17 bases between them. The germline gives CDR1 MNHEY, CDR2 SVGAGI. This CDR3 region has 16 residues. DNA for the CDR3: TGTGCCAGCAGTTATTCTACCGGGAAAAGGGACAATGAGCAGTTCTTC. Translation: CASSYSTGKRDNEQFF.

As DNA, the CDR3 is TGTGCCAGCAGCGTTAGCACCCGGGAGACCCAGTACTTC. Its protein product is CASSVSTRETQYF. V usage is TRBV9 and J usage is TRBJ2-5, with D hard to call. Germline CDR1 is SGDLS and CDR2 is YYNGEE. The CDR3 totals 13 residues. V was pared by 2 bases and J by 5 bases, with 10 bases between.

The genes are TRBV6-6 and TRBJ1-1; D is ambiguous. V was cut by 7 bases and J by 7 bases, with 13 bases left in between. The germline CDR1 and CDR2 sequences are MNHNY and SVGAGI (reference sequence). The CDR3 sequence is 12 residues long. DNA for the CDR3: TGTGCCAGCACTCTCCCCCGGGTTGAAGCTTTCTTT. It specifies CASTLPRVEAFF.

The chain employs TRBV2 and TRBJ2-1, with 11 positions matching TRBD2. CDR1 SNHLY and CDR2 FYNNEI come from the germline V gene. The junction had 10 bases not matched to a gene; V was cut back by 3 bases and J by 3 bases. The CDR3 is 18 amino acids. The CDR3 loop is CASSEATSGRRSYNEQFF. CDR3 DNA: TGTGCCAGCAGTGAGGCTACTAGCGGGAGACGCAGCTACAATGAGCAGTTCTTC.

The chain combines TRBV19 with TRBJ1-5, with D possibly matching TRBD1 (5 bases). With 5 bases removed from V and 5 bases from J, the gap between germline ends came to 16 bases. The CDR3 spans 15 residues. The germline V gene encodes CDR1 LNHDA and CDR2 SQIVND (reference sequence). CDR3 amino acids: CASSGWRLGDQPQHF. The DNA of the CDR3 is TGTGCCAGTAGTGGTTGGCGTCTGGGGGATCAGCCCCAGCATTTT.

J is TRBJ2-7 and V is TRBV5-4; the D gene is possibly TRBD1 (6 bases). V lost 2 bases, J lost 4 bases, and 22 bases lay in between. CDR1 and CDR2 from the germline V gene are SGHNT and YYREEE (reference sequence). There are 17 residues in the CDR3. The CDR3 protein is CASSFGGLTQGPYEQYF. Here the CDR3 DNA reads TGTGCCAGCAGCTTTGGCGGGCTAACTCAGGGGCCTTACGAGCAGTACTTC.

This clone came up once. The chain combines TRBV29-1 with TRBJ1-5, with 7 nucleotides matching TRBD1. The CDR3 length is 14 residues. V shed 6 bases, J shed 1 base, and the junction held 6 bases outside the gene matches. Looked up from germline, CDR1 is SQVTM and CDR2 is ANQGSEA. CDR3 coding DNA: TGCAGCGTCGGATGGGGACAGAGCAATCAGCCCCAGCATTTT. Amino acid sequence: CSVGWGQSNQPQHF.

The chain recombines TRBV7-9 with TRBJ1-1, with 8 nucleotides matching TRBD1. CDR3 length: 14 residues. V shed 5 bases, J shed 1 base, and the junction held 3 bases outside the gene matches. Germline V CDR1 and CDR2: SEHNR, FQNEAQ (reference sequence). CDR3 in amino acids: CASSRQGTNTEAFF. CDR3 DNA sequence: TGTGCCAGCAGCCGACAGGGGACGAACACTGAAGCTTTCTTT. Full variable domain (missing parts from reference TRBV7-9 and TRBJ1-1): DTGVSQNPRHKITKRGQNVTFRCDPISEHNRLYWYRQTLGQGPEFLTYFQNEAQLEKSRLLSDRFSAERPKGSFSTLEIQRTEQGDSAMYLCASSRQGTNTEAFFGQGTRLTVV.